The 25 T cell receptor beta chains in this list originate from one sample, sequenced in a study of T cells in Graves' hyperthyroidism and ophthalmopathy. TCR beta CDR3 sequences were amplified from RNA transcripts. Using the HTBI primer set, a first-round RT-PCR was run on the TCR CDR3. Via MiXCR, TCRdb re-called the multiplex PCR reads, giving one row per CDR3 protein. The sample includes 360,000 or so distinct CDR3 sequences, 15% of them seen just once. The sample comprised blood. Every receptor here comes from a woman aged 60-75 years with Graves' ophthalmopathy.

As DNA, the CDR3 is TGTGCCACCAGCAGAGCTCCGGGGGGGCTTTCCTACAATGAGCAGTTCTTC. The encoded protein is CATSRAPGGLSYNEQFF. The V call is TRBV15, the J call TRBJ2-1; 8 nucleotides agree with TRBD2. CDR1 and CDR2 from the germline V gene are LNHNV and YYDKDF (reference sequence). V was pared by 1 base and J by 1 base, with 6 bases of the junction left unmatched. There are 17 residues in the CDR3. The full variable domain, in which reference TRBV15 and TRBJ2-1 provide the parts outside the CDR3, is DAMVIQNPRYQVTQFGKPVTLSCSQTLNHNVMYWYQQKSSQAPKLLFHYYDKDFNNEADTPDNFQSRRPNTSFCFLDIRSPGLGDTAMYLCATSRAPGGLSYNEQFFGPGTRLTVL.

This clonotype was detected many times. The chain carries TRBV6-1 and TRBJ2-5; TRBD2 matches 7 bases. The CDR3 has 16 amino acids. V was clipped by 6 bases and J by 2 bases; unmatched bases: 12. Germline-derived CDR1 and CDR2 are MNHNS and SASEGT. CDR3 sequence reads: CASSLTGLVEQETQYF. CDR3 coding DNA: TGTGCCAGCAGCCTGACCGGACTAGTAGAGCAAGAGACCCAGTACTTC.

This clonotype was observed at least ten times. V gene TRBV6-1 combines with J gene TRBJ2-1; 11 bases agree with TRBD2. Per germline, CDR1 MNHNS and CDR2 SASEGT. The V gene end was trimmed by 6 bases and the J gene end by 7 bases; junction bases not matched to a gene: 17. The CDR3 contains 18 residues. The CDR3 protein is CASSHESASGRRRNEQFF. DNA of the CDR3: TGTGCCAGCAGCCACGAATCGGCTAGCGGGAGGCGACGTAATGAGCAGTTCTTC.

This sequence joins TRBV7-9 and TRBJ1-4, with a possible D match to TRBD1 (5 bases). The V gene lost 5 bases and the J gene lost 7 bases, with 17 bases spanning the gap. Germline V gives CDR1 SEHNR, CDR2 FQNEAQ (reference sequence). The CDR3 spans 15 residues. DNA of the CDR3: TGTGCCAGCAGCACAAGTACGGGGGTCCGTGAAAAACTGTTTTTT. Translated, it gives CASSTSTGVREKLFF.

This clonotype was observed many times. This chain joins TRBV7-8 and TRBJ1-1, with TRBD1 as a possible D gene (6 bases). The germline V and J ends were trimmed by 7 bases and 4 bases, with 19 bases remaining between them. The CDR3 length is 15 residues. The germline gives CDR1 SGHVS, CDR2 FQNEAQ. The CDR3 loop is CASTHWGARVTEAFF. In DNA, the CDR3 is TGTGCCAGCACACACTGGGGGGCGCGGGTCACTGAAGCTTTCTTT. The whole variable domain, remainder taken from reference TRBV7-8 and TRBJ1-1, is GAGVSQSPRYKVAKRGQDVALRCDPISGHVSLFWYQQALGQGPEFLTYFQNEAQLDKSGLPSDRFFAERPEGSVSTLKIQRTQQEDSAVYLCASTHWGARVTEAFFGQGTRLTVV.

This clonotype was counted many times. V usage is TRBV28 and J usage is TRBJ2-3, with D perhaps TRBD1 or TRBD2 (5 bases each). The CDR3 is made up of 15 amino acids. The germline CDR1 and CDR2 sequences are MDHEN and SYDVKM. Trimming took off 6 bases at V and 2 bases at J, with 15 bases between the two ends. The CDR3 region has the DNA TGTGCCAGCAGCCACAGAGGGGCAGACACAGATACGCAGTATTTT. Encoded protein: CASSHRGADTDTQYF.

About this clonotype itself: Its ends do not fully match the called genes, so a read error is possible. The CDR3 loop is CASRGGPASGVNVLTF. CDR3 in DNA: TGTGCCAGCAGAGGGGGACCTGCCTCTGGGGTCAACGTCCTGACTTTC. The gene calls are TRBV2 and TRBJ2-6; possibly TRBD1 for D (6 bases). Germline assignment: CDR1 SNHLY and CDR2 FYNNEI. The CDR3 is made up of 16 amino acids.

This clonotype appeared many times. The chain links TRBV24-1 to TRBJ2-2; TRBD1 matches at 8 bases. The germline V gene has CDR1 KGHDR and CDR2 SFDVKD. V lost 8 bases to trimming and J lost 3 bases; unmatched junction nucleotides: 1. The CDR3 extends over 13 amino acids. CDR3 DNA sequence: TGTGCCACCACGGACAGGGACACCGGGGAGCTGTTTTTT. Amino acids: CATTDRDTGELFF.

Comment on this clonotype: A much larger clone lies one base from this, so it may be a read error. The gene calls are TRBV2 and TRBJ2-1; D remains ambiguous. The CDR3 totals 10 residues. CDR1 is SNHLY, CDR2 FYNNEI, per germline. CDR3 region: CASRHNGQFF. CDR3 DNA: TGTGCCAGCAGACACAATGGGCAGTTCTTC.

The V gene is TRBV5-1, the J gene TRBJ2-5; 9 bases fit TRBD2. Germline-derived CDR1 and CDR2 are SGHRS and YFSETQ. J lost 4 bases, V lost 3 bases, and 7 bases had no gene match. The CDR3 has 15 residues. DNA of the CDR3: TGCGCCAGCAGCTCGGGGGAGACTAGCGGAGAGACCCAGTACTTC. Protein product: CASSSGETSGETQYF.

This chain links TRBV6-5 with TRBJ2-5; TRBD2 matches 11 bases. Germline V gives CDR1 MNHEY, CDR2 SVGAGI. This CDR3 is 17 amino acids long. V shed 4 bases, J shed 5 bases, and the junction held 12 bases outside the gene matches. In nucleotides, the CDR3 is TGTGCCAGCAGTTCCGGGATAGCGGGAGGGCCTTGGGAGACCCAGTACTTC. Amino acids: CASSSGIAGGPWETQYF.

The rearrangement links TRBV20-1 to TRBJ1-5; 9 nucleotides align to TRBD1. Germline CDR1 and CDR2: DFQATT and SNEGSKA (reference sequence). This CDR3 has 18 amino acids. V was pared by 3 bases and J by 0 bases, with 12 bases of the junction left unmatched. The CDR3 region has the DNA TGCAGTGCTAGGGATAAGGGACAGGGAACCTATAGCAATCAGCCCCAGCATTTT. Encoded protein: CSARDKGQGTYSNQPQHF.

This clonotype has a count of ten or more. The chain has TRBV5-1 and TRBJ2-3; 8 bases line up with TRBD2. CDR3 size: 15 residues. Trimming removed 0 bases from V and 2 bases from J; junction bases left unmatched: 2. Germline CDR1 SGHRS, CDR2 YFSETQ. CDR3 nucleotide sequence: TGCGCCAGCAGCTTGGGGCGGGGGGTCACAGATACGCAGTATTTT. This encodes CASSLGRGVTDTQYF. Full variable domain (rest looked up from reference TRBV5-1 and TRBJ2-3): KAGVTQTPRYLIKTRGQQVTLSCSPISGHRSVSWYQQTPGQGLQFLFEYFSETQRNKGNFPGRFSGRQFSNSRSEMNVSTLELGDSALYLCASSLGRGVTDTQYFGPGTRLTVL.

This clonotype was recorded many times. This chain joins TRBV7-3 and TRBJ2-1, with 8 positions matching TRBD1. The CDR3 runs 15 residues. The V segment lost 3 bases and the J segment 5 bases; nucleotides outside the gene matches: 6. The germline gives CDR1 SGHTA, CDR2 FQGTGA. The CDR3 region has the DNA TGTGCCAGCAGCTTGGGGACAGGAGTCCACAATGAGCAGTTCTTC. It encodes CASSLGTGVHNEQFF.

The CDR3 sequence is CASSPPSGSNPNNEQFF. CDR3 in DNA: TGTGCCAGCTCACCTCCTAGCGGGTCTAACCCCAACAATGAGCAGTTCTTC. The V call is TRBV18, the J call TRBJ2-1; TRBD2 matches 8 bases. J was trimmed by 5 bases and V by 3 bases; bases with no gene match: 12. This CDR3 is built from 17 residues. In germline, CDR1 is KGHSH, CDR2 LQKENI.

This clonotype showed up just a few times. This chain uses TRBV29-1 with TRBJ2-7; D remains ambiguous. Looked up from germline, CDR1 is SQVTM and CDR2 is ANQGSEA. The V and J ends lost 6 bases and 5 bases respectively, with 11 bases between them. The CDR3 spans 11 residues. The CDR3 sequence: CSVAQRNEQYF. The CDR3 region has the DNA TGCAGCGTGGCCCAACGGAACGAGCAGTACTTC.

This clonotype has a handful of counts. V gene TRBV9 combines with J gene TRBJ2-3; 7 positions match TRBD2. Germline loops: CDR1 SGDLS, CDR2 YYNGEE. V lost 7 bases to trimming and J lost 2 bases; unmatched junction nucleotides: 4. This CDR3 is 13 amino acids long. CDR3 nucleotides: TGTGCCAGCGGGAGGGAGAACACAGATACGCAGTATTTT. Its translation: CASGRENTDTQYF.

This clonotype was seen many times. CDR3: CASSTGGEDGYTF. The CDR3 coding sequence is TGTGCCAGCAGTACAGGGGGCGAGGATGGCTACACCTTC. The chain carries TRBV12-3 or TRBV12-4 and TRBJ1-2, with 9 nucleotides matching TRBD1. This CDR3 is built from 13 residues. Trimming at V came to 5 bases and at J to 6 bases, leaving 4 bases not matched to a gene.

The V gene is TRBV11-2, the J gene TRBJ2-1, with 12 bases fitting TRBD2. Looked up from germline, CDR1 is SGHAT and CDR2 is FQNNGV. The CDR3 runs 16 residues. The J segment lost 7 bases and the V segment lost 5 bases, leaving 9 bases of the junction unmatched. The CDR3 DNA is TGTGCCAGCAGCCCCTGGACTAGCGGGATGACGAATGAGCAGTTCTTC. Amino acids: CASSPWTSGMTNEQFF.

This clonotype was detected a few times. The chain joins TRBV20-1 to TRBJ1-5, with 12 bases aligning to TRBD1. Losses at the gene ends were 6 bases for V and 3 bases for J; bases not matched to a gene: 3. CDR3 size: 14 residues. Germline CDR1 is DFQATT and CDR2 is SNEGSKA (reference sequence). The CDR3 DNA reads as TGCAGTGCAGGGACAGGGGGCTTCAATCAGCCCCAGCATTTT. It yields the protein CSAGTGGFNQPQHF.

The CDR3 coding sequence is TGTGCCACCAGTGACCGGGACAGGGGTCTAGGGAATGAGCAGTTCTTC. Translated, it gives CATSDRDRGLGNEQFF. The chain combines TRBV24-1 with TRBJ2-1; 10 bases map to TRBD1. V gave up 4 bases and J gave up 7 bases; unmatched junction bases: 9. Germline lookup yields CDR1 KGHDR and CDR2 SFDVKD. CDR3 length: 16 amino acids.

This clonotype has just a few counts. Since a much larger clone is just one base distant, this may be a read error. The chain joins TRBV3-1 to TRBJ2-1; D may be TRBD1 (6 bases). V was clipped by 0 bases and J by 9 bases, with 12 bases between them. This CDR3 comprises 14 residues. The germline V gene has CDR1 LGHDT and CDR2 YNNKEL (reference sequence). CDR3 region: CASSQDSGAAEQFF. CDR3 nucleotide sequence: TGTGCCAGCAGCCAAGACTCAGGGGCGGCTGAGCAGTTCTTC.

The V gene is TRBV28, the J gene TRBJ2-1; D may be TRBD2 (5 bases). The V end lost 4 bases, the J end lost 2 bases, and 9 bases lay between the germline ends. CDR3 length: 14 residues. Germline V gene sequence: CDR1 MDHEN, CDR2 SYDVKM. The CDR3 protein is CASSSQAAYNEQFF. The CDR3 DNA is TGTGCCAGCAGTTCCCAAGCGGCCTACAATGAGCAGTTCTTC.

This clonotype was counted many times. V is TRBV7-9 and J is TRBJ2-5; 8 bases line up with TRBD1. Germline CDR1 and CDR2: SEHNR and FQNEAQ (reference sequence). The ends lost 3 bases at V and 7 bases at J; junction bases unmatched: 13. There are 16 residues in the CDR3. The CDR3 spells CASSFQGQAVPGTQYF. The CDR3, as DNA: TGTGCCAGCAGCTTCCAGGGACAGGCCGTCCCGGGGACCCAGTACTTC.

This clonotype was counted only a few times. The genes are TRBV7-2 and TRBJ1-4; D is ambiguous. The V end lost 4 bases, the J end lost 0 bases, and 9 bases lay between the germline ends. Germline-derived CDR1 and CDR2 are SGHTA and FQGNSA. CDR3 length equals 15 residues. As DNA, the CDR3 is TGTGCCAGCAGCTCCTACAGTACAACTAATGAAAAACTGTTTTTT. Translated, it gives CASSSYSTTNEKLFF.